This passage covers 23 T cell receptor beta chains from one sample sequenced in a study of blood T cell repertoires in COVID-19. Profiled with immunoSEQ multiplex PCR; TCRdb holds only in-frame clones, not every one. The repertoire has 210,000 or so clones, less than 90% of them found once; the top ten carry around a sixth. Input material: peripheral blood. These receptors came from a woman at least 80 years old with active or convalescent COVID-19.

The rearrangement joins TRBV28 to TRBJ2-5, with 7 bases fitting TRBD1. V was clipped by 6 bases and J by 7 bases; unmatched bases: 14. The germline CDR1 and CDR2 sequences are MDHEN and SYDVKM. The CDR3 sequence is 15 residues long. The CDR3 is CASSPRTGSVGTQYF. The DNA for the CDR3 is TGTGCCAGCAGCCCCCGGACAGGTTCGGTTGGGACCCAGTACTTC.

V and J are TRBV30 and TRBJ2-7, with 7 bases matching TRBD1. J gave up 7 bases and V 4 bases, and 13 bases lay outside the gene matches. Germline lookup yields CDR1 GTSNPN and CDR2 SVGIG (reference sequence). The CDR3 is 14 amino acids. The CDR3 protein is CAWKRDSRPEEQYF. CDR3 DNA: TGTGCCTGGAAAAGGGACAGTAGGCCGGAAGAGCAGTACTTC.

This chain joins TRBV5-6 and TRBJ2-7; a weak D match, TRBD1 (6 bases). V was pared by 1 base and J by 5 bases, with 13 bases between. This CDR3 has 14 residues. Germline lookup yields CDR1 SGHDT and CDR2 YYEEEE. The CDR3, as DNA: TGTGCCAGCAGCTTGATAAATGGGGGCCACGAGCAGTACTTC. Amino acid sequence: CASSLINGGHEQYF.

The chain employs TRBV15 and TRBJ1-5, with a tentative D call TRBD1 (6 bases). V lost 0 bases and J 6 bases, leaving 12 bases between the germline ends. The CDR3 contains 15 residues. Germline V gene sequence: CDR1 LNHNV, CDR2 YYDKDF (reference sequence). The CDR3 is CATSRDIRGGQPQHF. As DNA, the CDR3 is TGTGCCACCAGCAGAGATATTCGAGGGGGTCAGCCCCAGCATTTT.

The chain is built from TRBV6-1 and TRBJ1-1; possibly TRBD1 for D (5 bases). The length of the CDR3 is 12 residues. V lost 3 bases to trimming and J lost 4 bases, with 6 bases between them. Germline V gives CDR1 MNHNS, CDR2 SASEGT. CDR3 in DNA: TGTGCCAGCAGTGAGGGGCGCACTGAAGCTTTCTTT. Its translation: CASSEGRTEAFF.

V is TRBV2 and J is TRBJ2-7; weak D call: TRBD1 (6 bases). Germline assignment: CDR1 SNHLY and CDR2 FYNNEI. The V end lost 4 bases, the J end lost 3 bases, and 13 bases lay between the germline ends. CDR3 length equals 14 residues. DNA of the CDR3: TGTGCCAGCAGTGTCTCACAGGGTGGCTACGAGCAGTACTTC. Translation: CASSVSQGGYEQYF.

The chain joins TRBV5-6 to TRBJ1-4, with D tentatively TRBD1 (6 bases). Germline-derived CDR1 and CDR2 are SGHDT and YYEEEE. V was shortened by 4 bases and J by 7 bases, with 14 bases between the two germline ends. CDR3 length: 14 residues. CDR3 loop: CASSRLQGIEKLFF. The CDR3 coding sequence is TGTGCCAGCAGCCGACTTCAGGGGATTGAAAAACTGTTTTTT.

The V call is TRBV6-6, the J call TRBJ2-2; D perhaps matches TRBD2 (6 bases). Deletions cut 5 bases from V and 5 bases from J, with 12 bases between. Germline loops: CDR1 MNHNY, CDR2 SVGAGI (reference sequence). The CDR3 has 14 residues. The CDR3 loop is CASSAGRRTGELFF. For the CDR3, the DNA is TGTGCCAGCAGTGCGGGACGGCGGACCGGGGAGCTGTTTTTT.

The CDR3 loop is CAWSVGGNRGRDNQPQHF. The CDR3 DNA reads as TGTGCCTGGAGTGTTGGTGGGAACAGGGGGCGCGACAATCAGCCCCAGCATTTT. This rearrangement joins TRBV30 to TRBJ1-5; 9 bases are a match to TRBD1. Looked up from germline, CDR1 is GTSNPN and CDR2 is SVGIG (reference sequence). The CDR3 loop spans 18 amino acids. V trimming: 0 bases; J trimming: 3 bases; junction bases outside the gene matches: 12. Full variable domain (remainder filled in from reference TRBV30 and TRBJ1-5): SQTIHQWPATLVQPVGSPLSLECTVEGTSNPNLYWYRQAAGRGLQLLFYSVGIGQISSEVPQNLSASRPQDRQFILSSKKLLLSDSGFYLCAWSVGGNRGRDNQPQHFGDGTRLSIL.

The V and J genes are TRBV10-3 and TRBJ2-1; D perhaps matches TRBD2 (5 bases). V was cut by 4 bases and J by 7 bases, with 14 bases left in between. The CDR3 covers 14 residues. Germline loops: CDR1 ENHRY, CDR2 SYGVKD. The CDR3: CAISASPLENEQFF. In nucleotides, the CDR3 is TGTGCCATCAGTGCTAGCCCCTTGGAAAATGAGCAGTTCTTC.

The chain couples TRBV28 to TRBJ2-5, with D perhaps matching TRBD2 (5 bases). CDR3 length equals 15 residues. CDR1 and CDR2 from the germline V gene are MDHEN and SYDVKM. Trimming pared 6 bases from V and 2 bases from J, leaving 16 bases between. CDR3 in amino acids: CASSGGERGQETQYF. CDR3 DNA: TGTGCCAGCAGCGGTGGCGAAAGAGGGCAAGAGACCCAGTACTTC.

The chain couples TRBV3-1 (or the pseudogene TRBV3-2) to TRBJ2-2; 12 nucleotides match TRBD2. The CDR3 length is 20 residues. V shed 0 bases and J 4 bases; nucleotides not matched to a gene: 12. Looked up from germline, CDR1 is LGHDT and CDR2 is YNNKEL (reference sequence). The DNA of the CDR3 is TGTGCCAGCAGCCAAGATAGGGGCCTAGCGGGAGGGCCGACCACCGGGGAGCTGTTTTTT. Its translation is CASSQDRGLAGGPTTGELFF.

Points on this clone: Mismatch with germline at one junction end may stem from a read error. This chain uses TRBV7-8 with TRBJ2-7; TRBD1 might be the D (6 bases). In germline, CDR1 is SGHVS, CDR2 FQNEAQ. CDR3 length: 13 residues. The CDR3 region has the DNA TGTGCCAGCAGCTTAGTTAGGCAGGGGCCGTCTAACTTC. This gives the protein CASSLVRQGPSNF.

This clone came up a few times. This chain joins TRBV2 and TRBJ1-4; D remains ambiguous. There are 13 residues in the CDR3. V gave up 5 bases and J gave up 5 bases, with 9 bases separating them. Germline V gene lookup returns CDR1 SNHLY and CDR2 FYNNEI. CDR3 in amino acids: CASSPGENEKLFF. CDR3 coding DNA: TGTGCCAGCAGTCCCGGGGAGAATGAAAAACTGTTTTTT. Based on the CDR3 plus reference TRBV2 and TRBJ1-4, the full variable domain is EPEVTQTPSHQVTQMGQEVILRCVPISNHLYFYWYRQILGQKVEFLVSFYNNEISEKSEIFDDQFSVERPDGSNFTLKIRSTKLEDSAMYFCASSPGENEKLFFGSGTQLSVL.

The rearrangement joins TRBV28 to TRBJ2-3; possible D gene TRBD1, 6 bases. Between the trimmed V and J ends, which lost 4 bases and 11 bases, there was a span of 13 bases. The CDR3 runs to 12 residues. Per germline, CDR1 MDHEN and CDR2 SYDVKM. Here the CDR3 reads CASSSPGTMQYF. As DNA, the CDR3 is TGTGCCAGCAGTTCCCCAGGGACAATGCAGTATTTT.

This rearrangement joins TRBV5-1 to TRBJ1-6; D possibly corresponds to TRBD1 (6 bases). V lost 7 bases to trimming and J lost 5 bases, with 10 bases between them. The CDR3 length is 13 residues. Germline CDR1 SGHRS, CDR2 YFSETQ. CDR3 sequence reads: CASGRQDNSPLHF. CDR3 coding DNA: TGCGCCAGCGGGCGACAGGATAATTCACCCCTCCACTTT. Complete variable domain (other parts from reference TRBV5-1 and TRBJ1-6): KAGVTQTPRYLIKTRGQQVTLSCSPISGHRSVSWYQQTPGQGLQFLFEYFSETQRNKGNFPGRFSGRQFSNSRSEMNVSTLELGDSALYLCASGRQDNSPLHFGNGTRLTVT.

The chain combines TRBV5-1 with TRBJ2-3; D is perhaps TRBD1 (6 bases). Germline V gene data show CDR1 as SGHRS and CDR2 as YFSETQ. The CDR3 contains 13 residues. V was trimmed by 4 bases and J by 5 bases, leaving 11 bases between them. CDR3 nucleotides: TGCGCCAGCAGCGTGCAGGGACAAGATACGCAGTATTTT. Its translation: CASSVQGQDTQYF. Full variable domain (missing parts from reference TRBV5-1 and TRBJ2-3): KAGVTQTPRYLIKTRGQQVTLSCSPISGHRSVSWYQQTPGQGLQFLFEYFSETQRNKGNFPGRFSGRQFSNSRSEMNVSTLELGDSALYLCASSVQGQDTQYFGPGTRLTVL.

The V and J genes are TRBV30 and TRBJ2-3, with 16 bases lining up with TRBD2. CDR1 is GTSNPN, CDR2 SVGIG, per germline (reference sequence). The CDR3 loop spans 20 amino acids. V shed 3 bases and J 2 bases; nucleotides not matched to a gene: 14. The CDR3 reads CAWREPGLAGGLVVTDTQYF. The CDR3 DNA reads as TGTGCCTGGAGGGAACCGGGACTAGCGGGGGGGCTTGTGGTCACAGATACGCAGTATTTT.

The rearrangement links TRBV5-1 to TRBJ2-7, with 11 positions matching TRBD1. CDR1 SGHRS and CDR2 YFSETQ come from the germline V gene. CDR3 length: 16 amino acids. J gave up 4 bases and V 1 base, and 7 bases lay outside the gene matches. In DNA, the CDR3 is TGCGCCAGCAGCTTGTCTCCCGGGACAGGGGGATACGAGCAGTACTTC. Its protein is CASSLSPGTGGYEQYF.

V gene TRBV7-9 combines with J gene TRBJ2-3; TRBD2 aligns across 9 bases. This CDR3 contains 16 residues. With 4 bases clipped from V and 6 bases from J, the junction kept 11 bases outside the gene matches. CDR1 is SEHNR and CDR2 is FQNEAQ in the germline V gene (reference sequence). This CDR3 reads CASSSTFSGGMDTQYF. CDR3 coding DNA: TGTGCCAGCAGCTCTACTTTTAGCGGGGGAATGGATACGCAGTATTTT.

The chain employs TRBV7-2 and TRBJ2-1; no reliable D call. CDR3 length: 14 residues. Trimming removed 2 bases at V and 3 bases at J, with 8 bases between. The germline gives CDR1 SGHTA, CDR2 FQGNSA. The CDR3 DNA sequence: TGTGCCAGCAGCTTACGGGTACACTACAATGAGCAGTTCTTC. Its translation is CASSLRVHYNEQFF.

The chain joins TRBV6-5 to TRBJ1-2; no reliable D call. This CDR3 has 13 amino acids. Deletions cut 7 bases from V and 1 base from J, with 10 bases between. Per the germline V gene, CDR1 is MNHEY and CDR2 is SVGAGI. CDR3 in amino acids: CASTSSFNYGYTF. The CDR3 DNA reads TGTGCCAGCACCTCGAGCTTTAACTATGGCTACACCTTC.

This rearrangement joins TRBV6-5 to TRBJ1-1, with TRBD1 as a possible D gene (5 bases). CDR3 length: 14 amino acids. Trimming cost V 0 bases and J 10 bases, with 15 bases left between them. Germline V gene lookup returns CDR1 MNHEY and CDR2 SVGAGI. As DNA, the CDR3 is TGTGCCAGCAGTTACTCAGACTTCAGGGTTGGAGCTTTCTTT. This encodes CASSYSDFRVGAFF.